The rows below give T cell receptor beta chains drawn from one sample of a study of blood T cell repertoires in COVID-19. Here immunoSEQ multiplex PCR was the method, and the copy in TCRdb shows in-frame clones only, minus some. Of roughly 160,000 clones in the sample, around 79% were seen once. Sequenced input: PBMCs or T cells enriched from blood (not recorded which). These receptors all stem from a man between 45 and 60 years old who had recovered from COVID-19. CDR3s leave out the opening cysteine and the closing phenylalanine or tryptophan. D genes are given only for firm matches.

CDR3 length	D gene	V gene	CDR3 protein
13	-	TRBV5-4	ASSLPGGSTDTQY
13	TRBD1	TRBV28	ASSPRTGVNSPLH
14	-	TRBV15	ATSRDIQARTGELF
14	TRBD1	TRBV4-1	ASSQEGTGTVEKLF
11	TRBD1	TRBV7-8	ASSQGAGSEQY
13	TRBD1	TRBV10-3	AISESALVGQEAF
14	-	TRBV5-1	ASSFGGAALSSPLH
13	TRBD2	TRBV5-4	ASSYGAGGTDTQY
11	-	TRBV10-2	ASSGQGYTEAF
11	-	TRBV3-1/TRBV3-2	ASSQERGQPQH
13	-	TRBV28	ASSLSGQYNQPQH
14	TRBD2	TRBV2	ASSAGLASHGGELF
9	-	TRBV28	ASSSAGRQY
15	TRBD1	TRBV7-6	ASSLNPQGQVGTEAF
9	-	TRBV29-1	SAAVTDTQY
12	TRBD1	TRBV7-6	ASSAPGTGAPQH
11	TRBD2	TRBV12-3/TRBV12-4	ASSEAGGDRRY
17	TRBD1	TRBV7-6	ASSLNPHGTGFGDQPQH
12	-	TRBV2	ASSVFRGAYEQY
15	-	TRBV7-9	ASSSQKNRATGNTIY
13	-	TRBV2	ASSEGQGYPYEQY
10	-	TRBV7-2	ASSLGLYEQF
11	-	TRBV6-5	ASRTRGEDTIY
12	-	TRBV6-5	ASRTGGSNQPQH
10	-	TRBV5-1	ASSLSALELF
17	TRBD1	TRBV19	ASSSPPGQGGAGANVLT
10	-	TRBV30	AWEQGGYEQY
14	TRBD1	TRBV28	ASSIEIQGAREKLF
13	TRBD2	TRBV10-3	AIRDLAGGGNEQF
10	TRBD1	TRBV12-3/TRBV12-4	ASSRDRAEAF
12	TRBD1	TRBV2	ASSETGWAGELF
11	TRBD1	TRBV24-1	ATSGTGNYGYT
11	-	TRBV10-1	ASSPSGTDTQY
10	-	TRBV6-5	ASSSTGNTIY
12	-	TRBV11-2	ASRVRASADTQY
11	TRBD1	TRBV28	ASEVSGGGGYT
11	TRBD1	TRBV19	ASRKTGTGEQY
12	TRBD1	TRBV6-5	ASSEGAQNSPLH
13	TRBD2	TRBV4-1	ASSYSSGGAYEQY
10	-	TRBV12-3/TRBV12-4	ASSLGLGELF
11	-	TRBV12-3/TRBV12-4	ASSFEAAARAF
11	-	TRBV28	ASSGFVNSPLH
10	-	TRBV3-1/TRBV3-2	ASSQTGEKLF
12	TRBD1	TRBV29-1	SVVVGTAYNEQF
17	TRBD2	TRBV3-1/TRBV3-2	ASSQVRGRVQVGSYEQY
13	-	TRBV11-2	ASSFGQGGNGELF
13	TRBD1	TRBV7-3	ASSPGTGPGETQY
13	-	TRBV5-1	ASSLKGQGQEKLF
11	-	TRBV15	ATSSLGASSYT
10	-	TRBV6-2/TRBV6-3	ASSLNTGELF
8	-	TRBV27	ASIRNTIY
12	TRBD2	TRBV5-4	AFRLAGGTGELF
14	TRBD2	TRBV5-1	ASSLGGGGYTDTQY
15	TRBD2	TRBV7-3	ASSATGTSGSIGELF
13	TRBD1	TRBV6-5	ASSSRTGLPYEQY